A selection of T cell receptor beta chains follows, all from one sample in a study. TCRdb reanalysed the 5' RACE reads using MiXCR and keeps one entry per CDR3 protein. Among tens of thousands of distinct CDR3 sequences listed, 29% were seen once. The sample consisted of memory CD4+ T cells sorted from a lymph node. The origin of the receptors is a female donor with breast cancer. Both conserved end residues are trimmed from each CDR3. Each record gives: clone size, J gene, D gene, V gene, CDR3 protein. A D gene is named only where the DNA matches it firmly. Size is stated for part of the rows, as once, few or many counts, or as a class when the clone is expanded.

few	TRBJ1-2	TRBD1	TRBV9	ASSVEPQGAWYGYT
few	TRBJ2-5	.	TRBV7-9	ASSLQKETQY
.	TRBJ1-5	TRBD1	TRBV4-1	ASSQTGGSQPQH
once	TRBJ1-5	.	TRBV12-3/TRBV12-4	ASSSEQGQPQH
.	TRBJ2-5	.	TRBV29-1	SVSDWQETQY
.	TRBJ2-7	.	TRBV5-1	ASSSSLRSVYEQY
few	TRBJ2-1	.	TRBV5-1	ASSLAAVLRNEQF
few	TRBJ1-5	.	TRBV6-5	ASSDGRYSNQPQH
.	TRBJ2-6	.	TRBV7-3	ASSDSGANVLT
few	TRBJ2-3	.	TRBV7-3	ASSNTGTTDTQY
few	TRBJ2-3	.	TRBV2	ASSELTSTDTQY
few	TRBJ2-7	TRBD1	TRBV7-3	ASSLNRGYEQY
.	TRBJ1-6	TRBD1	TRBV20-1	SAPTGQGNNSPLH
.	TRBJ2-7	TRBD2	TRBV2	ASGVREAYEQY
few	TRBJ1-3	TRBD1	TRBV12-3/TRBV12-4	ASGEGTAVTGNTIY
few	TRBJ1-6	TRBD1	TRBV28	ASSRTQGRFDNSPLH
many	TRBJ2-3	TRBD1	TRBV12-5	ASGPGQGPDTQY
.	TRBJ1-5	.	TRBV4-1	ASSQAQGQAHLPQH
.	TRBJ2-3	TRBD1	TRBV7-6	ASTKVAGGGSTDTQY
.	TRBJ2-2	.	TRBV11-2	ASSLVVITANTGELF
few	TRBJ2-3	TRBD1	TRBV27	ASIPGGYGTDTQY
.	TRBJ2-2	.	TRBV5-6	ASSLDWGGELF
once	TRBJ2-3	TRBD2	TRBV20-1	SASELAGGPTDTQY
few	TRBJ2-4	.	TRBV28	ASSPRTFLKDIQY